The text below deals with one T cell receptor (beta chain). The target antigen is unknown. These data originate in a study of shared clonotypes between healthy human individuals. Background on the study: The plates for each donor numbered three CD4 naive, three CD4 memory, two CD8 naive and one CD8 memory. Study results and caveats: Rarefaction analysis demonstrated incomplete sorted-subset sequencing notwithstanding large depth.

Some clones are missing from TCRdb's copy, which holds only in-frame ones; the method was immunoSEQ multiplex PCR. Of over a million clones in the sample, around 97% are singletons; the top ten hold approximately 1.1%. The length of the CDR3 is 20 residues. In germline, CDR1 is SGHNT, CDR2 YENEEA. V lost 1 base to trimming and J lost 3 bases; unmatched junction nucleotides: 15. Subsets obtained from CD4+ cells comprised CD45RA+ naive and CD45RA-negative memory cells. Sample: naive CD4+ T cells sorted from blood. Subset in this sample: CD45RA+ positively selected. The receptor was isolated from a man aged 25 to 40 in good health. The rearrangement joins TRBV11-3 to TRBJ2-2; 9 bases line up with TRBD2. In nucleotides, the CDR3 is TGTGCCAGCAGCTTAGGGATAGCGGGAGCCGAAACCCTGGACACCGGGGAGCTGTTTTTT. Its protein product is CASSLGIAGAETLDTGELFF.